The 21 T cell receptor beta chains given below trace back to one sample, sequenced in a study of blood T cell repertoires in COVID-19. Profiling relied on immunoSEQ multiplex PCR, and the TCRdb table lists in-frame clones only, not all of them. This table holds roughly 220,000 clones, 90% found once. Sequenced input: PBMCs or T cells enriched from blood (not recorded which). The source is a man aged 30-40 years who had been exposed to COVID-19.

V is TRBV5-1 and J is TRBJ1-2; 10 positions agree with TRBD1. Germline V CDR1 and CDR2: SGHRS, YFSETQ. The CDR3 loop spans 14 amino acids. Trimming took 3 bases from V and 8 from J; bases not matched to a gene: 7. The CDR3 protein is CASSSDRGRGGYTF. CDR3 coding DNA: TGCGCCAGCAGCTCCGACAGGGGGCGAGGGGGCTACACCTTC.

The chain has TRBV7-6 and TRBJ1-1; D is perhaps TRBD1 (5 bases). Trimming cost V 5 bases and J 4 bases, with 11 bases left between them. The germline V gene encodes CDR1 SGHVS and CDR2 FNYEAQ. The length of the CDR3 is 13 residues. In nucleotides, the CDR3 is TGTGCCAGCAGCCCCGGGGGGGGCACTGAAGCTTTCTTT. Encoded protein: CASSPGGGTEAFF.

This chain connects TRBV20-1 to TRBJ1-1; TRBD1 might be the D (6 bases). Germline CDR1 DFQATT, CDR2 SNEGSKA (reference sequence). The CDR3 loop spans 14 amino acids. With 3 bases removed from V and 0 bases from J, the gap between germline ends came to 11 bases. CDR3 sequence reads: CSASNAGVNTEAFF. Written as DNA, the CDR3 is TGCAGTGCTAGTAACGCAGGGGTGAACACTGAAGCTTTCTTT.

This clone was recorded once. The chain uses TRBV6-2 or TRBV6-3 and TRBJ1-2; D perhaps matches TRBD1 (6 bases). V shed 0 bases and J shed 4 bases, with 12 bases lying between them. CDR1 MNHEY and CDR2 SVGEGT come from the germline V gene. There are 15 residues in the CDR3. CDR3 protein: CASSYSITGSYGYTF. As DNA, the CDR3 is TGTGCCAGCAGTTACTCGATTACAGGGTCCTATGGCTACACCTTC.

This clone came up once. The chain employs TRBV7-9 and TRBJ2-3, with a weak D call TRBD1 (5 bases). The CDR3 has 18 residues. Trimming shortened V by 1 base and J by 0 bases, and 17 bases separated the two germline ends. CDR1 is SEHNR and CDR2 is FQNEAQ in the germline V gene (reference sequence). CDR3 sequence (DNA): TGTGCCAGCAGCTTAGGCCGACAGTGGGTCCTAAGCACAGATACGCAGTATTTT. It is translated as CASSLGRQWVLSTDTQYF.

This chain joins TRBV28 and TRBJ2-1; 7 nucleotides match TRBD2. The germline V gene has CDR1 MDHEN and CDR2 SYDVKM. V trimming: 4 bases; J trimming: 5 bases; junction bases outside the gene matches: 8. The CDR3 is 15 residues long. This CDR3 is CASSWGGGTDNEQFF. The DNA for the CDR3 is TGTGCCAGCAGTTGGGGCGGGGGAACGGACAATGAGCAGTTCTTC.

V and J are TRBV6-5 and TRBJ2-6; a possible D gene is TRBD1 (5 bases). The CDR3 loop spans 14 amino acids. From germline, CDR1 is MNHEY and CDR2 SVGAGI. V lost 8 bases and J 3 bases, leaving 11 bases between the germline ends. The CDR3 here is CASWQGLGANVLTF. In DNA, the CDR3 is TGTGCCAGCTGGCAGGGCCTTGGGGCCAACGTCCTGACTTTC.

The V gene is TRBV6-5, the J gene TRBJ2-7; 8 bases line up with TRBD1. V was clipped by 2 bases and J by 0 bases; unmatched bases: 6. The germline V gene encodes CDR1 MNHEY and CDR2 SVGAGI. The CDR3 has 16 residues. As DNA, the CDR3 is TGTGCCAGCAGTTACCCCACCGGGACAGGCTCCTACGAGCAGTACTTC. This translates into CASSYPTGTGSYEQYF.

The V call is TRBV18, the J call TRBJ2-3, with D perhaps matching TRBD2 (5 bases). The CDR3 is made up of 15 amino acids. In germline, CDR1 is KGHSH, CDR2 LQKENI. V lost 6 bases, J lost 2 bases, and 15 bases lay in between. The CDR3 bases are TGTGCCAGCTCCCGGAGGAGTATAGTCACAGATACGCAGTATTTT. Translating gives CASSRRSIVTDTQYF.

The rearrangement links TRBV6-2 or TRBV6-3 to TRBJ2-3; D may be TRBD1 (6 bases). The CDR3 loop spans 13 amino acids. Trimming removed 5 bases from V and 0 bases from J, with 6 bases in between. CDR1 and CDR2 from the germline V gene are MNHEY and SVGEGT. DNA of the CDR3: TGTGCCAGCAGTGGACAGAGCACAGATACGCAGTATTTT. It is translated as CASSGQSTDTQYF.

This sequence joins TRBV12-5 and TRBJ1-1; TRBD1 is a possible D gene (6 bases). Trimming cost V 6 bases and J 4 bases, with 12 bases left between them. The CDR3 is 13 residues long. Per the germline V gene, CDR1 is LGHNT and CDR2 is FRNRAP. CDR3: CASGVTGITEAFF. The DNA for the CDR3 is TGTGCTAGTGGAGTGACAGGCATCACTGAAGCTTTCTTT.

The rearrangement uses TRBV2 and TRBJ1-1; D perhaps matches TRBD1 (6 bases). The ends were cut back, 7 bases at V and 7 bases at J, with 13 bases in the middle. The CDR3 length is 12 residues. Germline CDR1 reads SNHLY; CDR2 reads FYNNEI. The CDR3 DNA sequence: TGTGCCAGCAATCCGGGACACCATGAAGCTTTCTTT. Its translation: CASNPGHHEAFF.

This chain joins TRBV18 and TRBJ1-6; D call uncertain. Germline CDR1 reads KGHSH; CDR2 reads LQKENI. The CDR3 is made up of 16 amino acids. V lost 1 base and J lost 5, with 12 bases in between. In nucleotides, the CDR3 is TGTGCCAGCTCACCACGGAGGGTGGAGGATAATTCACCCCTCCACTTT. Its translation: CASSPRRVEDNSPLHF.

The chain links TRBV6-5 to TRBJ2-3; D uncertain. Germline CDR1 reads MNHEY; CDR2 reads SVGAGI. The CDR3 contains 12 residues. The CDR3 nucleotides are TGTGCTTGGCCCCCTAGCACAGATACGCAGTATTTT. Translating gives CAWPPSTDTQYF.

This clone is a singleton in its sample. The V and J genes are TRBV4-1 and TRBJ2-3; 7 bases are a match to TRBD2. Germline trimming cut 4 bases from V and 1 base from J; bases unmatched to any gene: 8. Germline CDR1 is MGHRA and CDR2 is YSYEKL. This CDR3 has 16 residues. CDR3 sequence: CASSPIPAGGTDTQYF. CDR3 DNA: TGCGCCAGCAGCCCTATACCGGCGGGGGGCACAGATACGCAGTATTTT.

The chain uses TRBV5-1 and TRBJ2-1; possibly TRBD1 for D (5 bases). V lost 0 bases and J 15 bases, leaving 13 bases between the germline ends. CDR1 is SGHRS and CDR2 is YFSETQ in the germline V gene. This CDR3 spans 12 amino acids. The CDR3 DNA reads TGCGCCAGCAGCTTGGGGGGCGTCCTTCCGTTCTTC. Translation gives CASSLGGVLPFF.

The CDR3 DNA sequence: TGTGCCAGTAGCAGGGACAGGGAAGGAACTGAAGCTTTCTTT. Translation: CASSRDREGTEAFF. The rearrangement uses TRBV19 and TRBJ1-1; 9 nucleotides align to TRBD1. Germline V gene lookup returns CDR1 LNHDA and CDR2 SQIVND (reference sequence). The ends lost 6 bases at V and 5 bases at J; junction bases unmatched: 7. This CDR3 region has 14 residues.

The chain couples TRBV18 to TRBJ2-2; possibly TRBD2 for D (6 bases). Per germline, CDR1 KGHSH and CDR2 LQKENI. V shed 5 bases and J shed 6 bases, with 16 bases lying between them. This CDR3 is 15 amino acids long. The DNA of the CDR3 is TGTGCCAGCTCAAGTATGGAGGGAGGATCCGGGGAGCTGTTTTTT. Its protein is CASSSMEGGSGELFF.

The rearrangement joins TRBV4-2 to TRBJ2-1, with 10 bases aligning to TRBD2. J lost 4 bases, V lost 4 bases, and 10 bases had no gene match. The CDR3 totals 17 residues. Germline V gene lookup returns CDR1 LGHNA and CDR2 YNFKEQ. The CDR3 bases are TGTGCCAGCAGCCCCACTTCTAGCGGGGGTGGTTACAATGAGCAGTTCTTC. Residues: CASSPTSSGGGYNEQFF.

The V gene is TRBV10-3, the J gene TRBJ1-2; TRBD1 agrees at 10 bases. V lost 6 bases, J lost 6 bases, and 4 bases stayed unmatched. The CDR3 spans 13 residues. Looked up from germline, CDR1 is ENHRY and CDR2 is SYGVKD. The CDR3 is CAISRQGANGYTF. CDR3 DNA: TGTGCCATCAGCCGACAGGGGGCCAATGGCTACACCTTC.

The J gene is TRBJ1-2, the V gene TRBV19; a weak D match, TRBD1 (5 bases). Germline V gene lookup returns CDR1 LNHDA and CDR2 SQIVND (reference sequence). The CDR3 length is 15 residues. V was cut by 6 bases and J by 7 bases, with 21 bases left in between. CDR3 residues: CASRDLLGRASGYTF. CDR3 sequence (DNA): TGTGCCAGTAGAGACCTATTGGGCAGGGCCTCTGGCTACACCTTC. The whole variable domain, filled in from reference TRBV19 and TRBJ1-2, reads DGGITQSPKYLFRKEGQNVTLSCEQNLNHDAMYWYRQDPGQGLRLIYYSQIVNDFQKGDIAEGYSVSREKKESFPLTVTSAQKNPTAFYLCASRDLLGRASGYTFGSGTRLTVV.